These T cell receptor beta chains were read from a single sample in a study of blood T cell repertoires in COVID-19. The data were produced by immunoSEQ multiplex PCR, yet TCRdb's version contains in-frame clones alone and is incomplete. The table includes 15,000 to 20,000 clones, around 88% detected once. Sequencing was done on a sample of peripheral blood. These TCRs come from a human donor in a cohort sampled during active COVID-19. The CDR3 runs from the conserved cysteine through the conserved F or W. D genes are given only for firm matches. Clone size appears in some rows only: once, few, many, or a class for an expanded clone.

d_call	v_call	clone_size	j_call	cdr3_nt	cdr3_aa
TRBD2	TRBV6-9	NA	TRBJ2-1	TGTGCCAGCAGTGGGCGGGGGAGTTCCTACAATGAGCAGTTCTTC	CASSGRGSSYNEQFF
NA	TRBV11-2	NA	TRBJ2-2	TGTGCCAGCAGCTTAAAAGGAGGGCCCACCGGGGAGCTGTTTTTT	CASSLKGGPTGELFF
NA	TRBV7-9	NA	TRBJ1-2	TGTGCCAGCAGCTCCCAACAGGGAGCGTATGGCTACACCTTC	CASSSQQGAYGYTF
NA	TRBV6-5	NA	TRBJ2-2	TGTGCCAGCAGGAGGCAGGGGACCGGGGAGCTGTTTTTT	CASRRQGTGELFF
TRBD2	TRBV5-1	few	TRBJ2-1	TGCGCCAGCAGCTGGACGCTAGCGGGGGGGTACGGTGAGCAGTTCTTC	CASSWTLAGGYGEQFF
NA	TRBV3-1/TRBV3-2	NA	TRBJ2-5	TGTGCCAGCAGCTTCCGGACTATATCCAAGGAGACCCAGTACTTC	CASSFRTISKETQYF
TRBD2	TRBV6-2/TRBV6-3	NA	TRBJ2-5	TGTGCCAGCAGTTACGGGAAGGGGCGCGGGGGGGCCCGGGAGACCCAGTACTTC	CASSYGKGRGGARETQYF
TRBD1	TRBV11-2	NA	TRBJ1-1	TGTGCCAGCAGCCCCCGGAGACAGGGGGCAGCTTTCTTT	CASSPRRQGAAFF
NA	TRBV5-6	NA	TRBJ1-2	TGTGCCAGCACCGGGAGGATCTATGGCTACACCTTC	CASTGRIYGYTF
NA	TRBV3-1/TRBV3-2	NA	TRBJ2-2	TGTGCCAGCAGCCAAGTTGCGGGGCAGGCCGGGGAGCTGTTTTTT	CASSQVAGQAGELFF
NA	TRBV5-1	NA	TRBJ2-1	TGCGCCAGCAGCTTGGGCGGGGGCCGGTACAATGAGCAGTTCTTC	CASSLGGGRYNEQFF
NA	TRBV29-1	NA	TRBJ1-2	TGCAGCGTTTATGGACAGTGGAACTATGGCTACACCTTC	CSVYGQWNYGYTF
TRBD2	TRBV11-3	NA	TRBJ2-6	TGTGCCAGCAGCCCGCGGGAGGGGGCGTCTGGGGCCAACGTCCTGACTTTC	CASSPREGASGANVLTF
TRBD2	TRBV9	NA	TRBJ2-1	TGTGCCAGCAGCGTAAAGGGTACTAGCGGGAGTGGTGAGCAGTTCTTC	CASSVKGTSGSGEQFF
TRBD1	TRBV11-2	NA	TRBJ2-7	TGTGCCAGCAGCTTAGATCGGGGGACAGGGGGAACCGCTCTCAGAGGCGAGCAGTACTTC	CASSLDRGTGGTALRGEQYF
NA	TRBV6-5	NA	TRBJ1-6	TGTGCCAGCAGTATTAGCCATAATTCACCCCTCCACTTT	CASSISHNSPLHF
TRBD1	TRBV20-1	NA	TRBJ1-2	TGCAGTGCAGGGGGACAGGTCGGCTACACCTTC	CSAGGQVGYTF
TRBD1	TRBV4-3	NA	TRBJ2-4	TGCGCCAGCAGCCAAGATAAGATGGGACAGGGAGCAAGGCTAGCCAAAAACATTCAGTACTTC	CASSQDKMGQGARLAKNIQYF
TRBD2	TRBV7-9	NA	TRBJ2-7	TGTGCCAGCAGCTTGAGCGGGAGTAAGACGGGGGAGCAGTACTTC	CASSLSGSKTGEQYF
TRBD1	TRBV15	NA	TRBJ2-5	TGTGCCACCAGCAGATCCAGGACAGGGGTGGGGGAGACCCAGTACTTC	CATSRSRTGVGETQYF
TRBD2	TRBV5-6	NA	TRBJ2-5	TGTGCCAGCAGCTTGGTCACTAGCGAAGAGACCCAGTACTTC	CASSLVTSEETQYF
TRBD1	TRBV28	NA	TRBJ1-1	TGTGCCAGCAGTTTATCCCAGGGGGTAACTGAAGCTTTCTTT	CASSLSQGVTEAFF
TRBD2	TRBV30	NA	TRBJ2-3	TGTGCCTGGACCCCGGCGGGAGAGGGCACAGATACGCAGTATTTT	CAWTPAGEGTDTQYF
NA	TRBV5-3	once	TRBJ2-5	TGTGCCAGAAGCACCTCCAGACGTAGGGGTCCGGAGACCCAGTACTTC	CARSTSRRRGPETQYF
TRBD2	TRBV29-1	NA	TRBJ2-3	TGCAGCGTTCGAGGACTAGCGGGGGGCAAAATATTAACAGATACGCAGTATTTT	CSVRGLAGGKILTDTQYF
NA	TRBV2	few	TRBJ1-5	TGTGCCAGCAGAGGGGGCAATCAGCCCCAGCATTTT	CASRGGNQPQHF
TRBD2	TRBV5-6	NA	TRBJ2-7	TGTGCCAGCAGTAACGCGGGCGGGACTAGCGGGAGGGCCTCCTACGAGCAGTACTTC	CASSNAGGTSGRASYEQYF
NA	TRBV2	NA	TRBJ2-5	TGTGCCAGCAGTGATTGGCGCGGATGGGTCCAAGAGACCCAGTACTTC	CASSDWRGWVQETQYF
TRBD2	TRBV4-3	few	TRBJ2-1	TGCGCCAGCAGCCAGAATAGCGGGAGACTTCACAATGAGCAGTTCTTC	CASSQNSGRLHNEQFF
NA	TRBV2	NA	TRBJ1-1	TGTGCCAGCACTCCGAGGAAAGGGAGCGGGAACACTGAAGCTTTCTTT	CASTPRKGSGNTEAFF
TRBD2	TRBV7-8	NA	TRBJ2-5	TGTGCCAGCAGCTTAGGTAGAGGACTAGTGGCCAGGGAGACCCAGTACTTC	CASSLGRGLVARETQYF
TRBD1	TRBV24-1	NA	TRBJ2-7	TGTGCCACCAGTGACCCTGGGACAGGGCAACTGGGCGAGCAGTACTTC	CATSDPGTGQLGEQYF
TRBD1	TRBV27	NA	TRBJ1-1	TGTGCCAGCAGTCCGACAGGGCTGAACACTGAAGCTTTCTTT	CASSPTGLNTEAFF
NA	TRBV4-3	once	TRBJ2-1	TGCGCCAGCAGCCCCTGGCTAGCGAGTTACAATGAGCAGTTCTTC	CASSPWLASYNEQFF
NA	TRBV13	NA	TRBJ2-7	TGTGCCAGCAGCTCAACTACCTACGAGCAGTACTTC	CASSSTTYEQYF
NA	TRBV24-1	NA	TRBJ2-1	TGTGCCACCAGTGATTCTTCTCGGCAGAGGAATACTGGAAATGAGCAGTTCTTC	CATSDSSRQRNTGNEQFF
NA	TRBV10-3	once	TRBJ2-5	TGTGCCATCAGTGAGACACGCGAGACCCAGTACTTC	CAISETRETQYF
NA	TRBV2	NA	TRBJ2-2	TGTGCCAGCAGTGAAGGAGGGGGATTAAGGGAGCTGTTTTTT	CASSEGGGLRELFF
NA	TRBV7-2	NA	TRBJ1-1	TGTGCCAGCAGCTTATCCCGGGGTGGACTCACTGAAGCTTTCTTT	CASSLSRGGLTEAFF
TRBD1	TRBV5-1	NA	TRBJ2-7	TGCGCCAGCAGCTTGGAACAGGGGATCTCCTACGAGCAGTACTTC	CASSLEQGISYEQYF
NA	TRBV7-8	NA	TRBJ2-5	TGTGCCAGCAGCTTAGCACCCTCGGGGGAGACCCAGTACTTC	CASSLAPSGETQYF
NA	TRBV7-9	NA	TRBJ1-5	TGTGCCAGCAGCTCCCCGGAATGGCCAGGGGGCAATCAGCCCCAGCATTTT	CASSSPEWPGGNQPQHF
NA	TRBV11-3	NA	TRBJ2-1	TGTGCCAGCAGCACTCGGGGGTTACGCAATGAGCAGTTCTTC	CASSTRGLRNEQFF
NA	TRBV5-1	NA	TRBJ2-3	TGCGCCAGCAGCTTGGTGGGCAGGGCAGATACGCAGTATTTT	CASSLVGRADTQYF
TRBD1	TRBV7-9	NA	TRBJ2-3	TGTGCCAGCAGCTTAGTACCGGGACAGGGAGGCACAGATACGCAGTATTTT	CASSLVPGQGGTDTQYF
NA	TRBV9	NA	TRBJ2-2	TGTGCCAGCCGGGGACTCTCGAACACCGGGGAGCTGTTTTTT	CASRGLSNTGELFF